Listed here are 19 T cell receptor beta chains from one sample, sequenced in a study of OX40 agonist ivuxolimab in advanced cancers. The assay was immunoSEQ multiplex PCR, and TCRdb's table has in-frame clones only and misses some. This table holds 50,000 to 60,000 clones, about four fifths found once. The sequencing here drew on CD4+ or CD8+ T cells sorted from blood, taken in a trial of the OX40 agonist ivuxolimab. Source of these receptors: an adult with an advanced solid tumor such as melanoma, head and neck, liver or kidney cancer.

A single count supports this clone. The V and J genes are TRBV20-1 and TRBJ2-1; TRBD2 might be the D (6 bases). Trimming cost V 7 bases and J 8 bases, with 6 bases left between them. This CDR3 spans 9 amino acids. Germline V gene sequence: CDR1 DFQATT, CDR2 SNEGSKA (reference sequence). This CDR3 reads CSGRDEQFF. CDR3 in DNA: TGCAGTGGGAGGGATGAGCAGTTCTTC.

In DNA form, the CDR3 reads TGTGCCAGCAGCCCAGTTCAACCCTGGGAGACCCAGTACTTC. It translates to CASSPVQPWETQYF. The chain combines TRBV11-2 with TRBJ2-5; no clear D gene. Trimming stripped 5 bases from V and 5 bases from J, with 15 bases between. Germline V gene data show CDR1 as SGHAT and CDR2 as FQNNGV. CDR3 size: 14 residues.

The chain employs TRBV7-9 and TRBJ2-1; no firm D call. Germline V gene data show CDR1 as SEHNR and CDR2 as FQNEAQ (reference sequence). With 1 base removed from V and 4 bases from J, the gap between germline ends came to 14 bases. CDR3 length: 16 residues. CDR3 nucleotides: TGTGCCAGCAGCTTAGACATTTTACCCTTGTACAATGAGCAGTTCTTC. It specifies CASSLDILPLYNEQFF. Filled out from reference TRBV7-9 and TRBJ2-1, the complete variable domain reads DTGVSQNPRHKITKRGQNVTFRCDPISEHNRLYWYRQTLGQGPEFLTYFQNEAQLEKSRLLSDRFSAERPKGSFSTLEIQRTEQGDSAMYLCASSLDILPLYNEQFFGPGTRLTVL.

The chain uses TRBV13 and TRBJ1-1, with TRBD1 matching over 7 bases. Germline CDR1 PRHDT, CDR2 FYEKMQ (reference sequence). V lost 5 bases and J lost 1; bases outside the gene matches: 7. The CDR3 is made up of 15 amino acids. CDR3 protein: CASSVRGPGNTEAFF. DNA for the CDR3: TGTGCCAGCAGCGTAAGGGGGCCGGGGAACACTGAAGCTTTCTTT. Complete variable domain (other parts from reference TRBV13 and TRBJ1-1): AAGVIQSPRHLIKEKRETATLKCYPIPRHDTVYWYQQGPGQDPQFLISFYEKMQSDKGSIPDRFSAQQFSDYHSELNMSSLELGDSALYFCASSVRGPGNTEAFFGQGTRLTVV.

Only a few counts were recorded for this clone. This sequence joins TRBV6-1 and TRBJ1-5; D might be TRBD1 (5 bases). This CDR3 contains 15 residues. Germline CDR1 MNHNS, CDR2 SASEGT. Between the trimmed V and J ends, which lost 1 base and 1 base, there was a span of 8 bases. CDR3 DNA: TGTGCCAGCAGTGAAGTACGGGGCAGCAATCAGCCCCAGCATTTT. Residues: CASSEVRGSNQPQHF.

This chain uses TRBV28 with TRBJ2-2; no clear D. Germline lookup yields CDR1 MDHEN and CDR2 SYDVKM. V gave up 7 bases and J gave up 4 bases, with 10 bases separating them. This CDR3 comprises 13 residues. CDR3 sequence (DNA): TGTGCCAGCACCGTGAGGCCCACCGGGGAGCTGTTTTTT. As protein: CASTVRPTGELFF.

The chain couples TRBV6-1 to TRBJ1-6, with D possibly matching TRBD1 (6 bases). The CDR3 covers 15 residues. Trimming took 6 bases from V and 3 from J, leaving 12 bases between them. Germline CDR1 is MNHNS and CDR2 is SASEGT. The CDR3 DNA follows: TGTGCCAGCAGCCTCCGGGACAACTATAATTCACCCCTCCACTTT. It translates to CASSLRDNYNSPLHF.

The V call is TRBV7-3, the J call TRBJ2-7, with 8 bases matching TRBD2. V was pared by 2 bases and J by 3 bases, with 15 bases of the junction left unmatched. Germline V CDR1 and CDR2: SGHTA, FQGTGA. This CDR3 is built from 18 residues. As DNA, the CDR3 is TGTGCCAGCAGCTTATATCCCTCGGATCGGGGGGGATACTACGAGCAGTACTTC. This translates into CASSLYPSDRGGYYEQYF.

The genes are TRBV28 and TRBJ2-3, with a weak D call TRBD2 (7 bases). The CDR3 is made up of 13 amino acids. Per the germline V gene, CDR1 is MDHEN and CDR2 is SYDVKM. Trimming left V 11 bases short and J 3 bases short, with 15 bases between. The CDR3 nucleotides read TGTGCCGCGCGCGGGGGCTGGACAGATACGCAGTATTTT. This translates into CAARGGWTDTQYF.

The chain carries TRBV6-6 and TRBJ2-3; D is possibly TRBD2 (5 bases). V was cut by 6 bases and J by 1 base, with 11 bases left in between. Germline V lookup: CDR1 MNHNY, CDR2 SVGAGI (reference sequence). The CDR3 is made up of 14 amino acids. In DNA, the CDR3 is TGTGCCAGCAGGAGGACTGGGGGCACAGATACGCAGTATTTT. It yields the protein CASRRTGGTDTQYF.

V and J are TRBV4-1 and TRBJ1-3; possible D gene TRBD1, 6 bases. Germline CDR1 and CDR2: MGHRA and YSYEKL. The CDR3 sequence is 16 residues long. V was clipped by 2 bases and J by 7 bases, with 18 bases between them. The CDR3 region is CASSQFRTAQGNTIYF. The DNA for the CDR3 is TGCGCCAGCAGCCAATTCCGGACAGCTCAAGGGAACACCATATATTTT.

The CDR3 is CASSPSGYEQYF. CDR3 nucleotide sequence: TGTGCCAGCAGCCCTAGCGGATACGAGCAGTACTTC. This chain uses TRBV7-8 with TRBJ2-7, with TRBD2 identical over 7 bases. Germline loops: CDR1 SGHVS, CDR2 FQNEAQ. This CDR3 is built from 12 residues. The V segment lost 5 bases and the J segment 4 bases; nucleotides outside the gene matches: 2. Together with reference TRBV7-8 and TRBJ2-7, the CDR3 gives the full variable domain: GAGVSQSPRYKVAKRGQDVALRCDPISGHVSLFWYQQALGQGPEFLTYFQNEAQLDKSGLPSDRFFAERPEGSVSTLKIQRTQQEDSAVYLCASSPSGYEQYFGPGTRLTVT.

The rearrangement links TRBV21-1 to TRBJ2-5; the table assigns TRBD2, which was not confirmed against the DNA. TRBV21-1 counts as a pseudogene. The CDR3 is 17 amino acids. CDR3 residues: CASSKVKGQEREETQYF. The CDR3 DNA follows: TGTGCCAGCAGCAAAGTAAAAGGGCAGGAGAGGGAAGAGACCCAGTACTTC.

The chain recombines TRBV4-2 with TRBJ1-2; TRBD1 aligns across 8 bases. The J segment lost 0 bases and the V segment lost 4 bases, leaving 4 bases of the junction unmatched. This CDR3 region has 15 residues. Germline V CDR1 and CDR2: LGHNA, YNFKEQ. This chain's CDR3 is CASSPGQASNYGYTF. CDR3 DNA: TGTGCCAGCAGCCCGGGACAGGCCTCTAACTATGGCTACACCTTC.

This chain links TRBV5-5 with TRBJ2-7, with D unclear. CDR1 and CDR2 (germline): SGHKS, YYEKEE (reference sequence). This CDR3 has 12 amino acids. Trimming took off 2 bases at V and 6 bases at J, with 9 bases between the two ends. The CDR3: CASSLTESEQYF. Here the CDR3 DNA reads TGTGCCAGCAGCTTAACGGAGAGCGAGCAGTACTTC. Filled out from reference TRBV5-5 and TRBJ2-7, the complete variable domain reads DAGVTQSPTHLIKTRGQQVTLRCSPISGHKSVSWYQQVLGQGPQFIFQYYEKEERGRGNFPDRFSARQFPNYSSELNVNALLLGDSALYLCASSLTESEQYFGPGTRLTVT.

J is TRBJ1-4 and V is TRBV7-9; D remains unclear. Germline assignment: CDR1 SEHNR and CDR2 FQNEAQ (reference sequence). V gave up 5 bases and J gave up 7 bases, with 8 bases separating them. The CDR3 covers 12 residues. The CDR3 bases are TGTGCCAGCAGCAGGTCCTCTGAAAAACTGTTTTTT. Translating gives CASSRSSEKLFF.

This rearrangement joins TRBV11-2 to TRBJ2-7; TRBD1 might be the D (6 bases). Trimming stripped 5 bases from V and 0 bases from J, with 20 bases between. Germline CDR1 reads SGHAT; CDR2 reads FQNNGV. The CDR3 extends over 17 amino acids. The CDR3 loop is CASSGSGTYGSSYEQYF. The CDR3 nucleotides are TGTGCCAGCAGCGGTTCCGGGACATATGGGAGCTCCTACGAGCAGTACTTC.

The CDR3, as DNA: TGTGCCAGCAGCTTAGAATCTGGGACAGAAGAGACCCAGTACTTC. Its protein is CASSLESGTEETQYF. The chain recombines TRBV7-8 with TRBJ2-5; 7 bases are a match to TRBD1. The germline CDR1 and CDR2 sequences are SGHVS and FQNEAQ. Losses at the gene ends were 1 base for V and 3 bases for J; bases not matched to a gene: 5. The CDR3 has 15 residues.

The chain combines TRBV5-4 with TRBJ1-5, with D perhaps matching TRBD1 (5 bases). The germline V and J ends were trimmed by 0 bases and 6 bases, with 7 bases remaining between them. Germline V CDR1 and CDR2: SGHNT, YYREEE (reference sequence). The length of the CDR3 is 13 residues. CDR3 region: CASSLDQGQPQHF. DNA for the CDR3: TGTGCCAGCAGCTTGGATCAGGGTCAGCCCCAGCATTTT. The entire variable domain, with the rest obtained from reference TRBV5-4 and TRBJ1-5, is as follows: ETGVTQSPTHLIKTRGQQVTLRCSSQSGHNTVSWYQQALGQGPQFIFQYYREEENGRGNFPPRFSGLQFPNYSSELNVNALELDDSALYLCASSLDQGQPQHFGDGTRLSIL.